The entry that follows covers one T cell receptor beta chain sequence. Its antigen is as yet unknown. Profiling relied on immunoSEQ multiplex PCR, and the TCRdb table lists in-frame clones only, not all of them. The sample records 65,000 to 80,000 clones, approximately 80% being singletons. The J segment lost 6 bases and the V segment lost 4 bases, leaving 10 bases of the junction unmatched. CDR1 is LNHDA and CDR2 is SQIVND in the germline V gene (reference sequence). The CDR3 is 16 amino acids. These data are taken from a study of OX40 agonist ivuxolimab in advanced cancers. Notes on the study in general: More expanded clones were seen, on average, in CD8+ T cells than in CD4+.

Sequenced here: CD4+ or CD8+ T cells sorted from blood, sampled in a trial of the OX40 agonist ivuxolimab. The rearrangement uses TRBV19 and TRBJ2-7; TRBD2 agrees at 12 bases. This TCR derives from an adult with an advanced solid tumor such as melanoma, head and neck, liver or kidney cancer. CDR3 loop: CASSNLRTSGIGEQYF. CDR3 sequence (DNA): TGTGCCAGTAGTAACCTGAGGACTAGCGGGATAGGCGAGCAGTACTTC.